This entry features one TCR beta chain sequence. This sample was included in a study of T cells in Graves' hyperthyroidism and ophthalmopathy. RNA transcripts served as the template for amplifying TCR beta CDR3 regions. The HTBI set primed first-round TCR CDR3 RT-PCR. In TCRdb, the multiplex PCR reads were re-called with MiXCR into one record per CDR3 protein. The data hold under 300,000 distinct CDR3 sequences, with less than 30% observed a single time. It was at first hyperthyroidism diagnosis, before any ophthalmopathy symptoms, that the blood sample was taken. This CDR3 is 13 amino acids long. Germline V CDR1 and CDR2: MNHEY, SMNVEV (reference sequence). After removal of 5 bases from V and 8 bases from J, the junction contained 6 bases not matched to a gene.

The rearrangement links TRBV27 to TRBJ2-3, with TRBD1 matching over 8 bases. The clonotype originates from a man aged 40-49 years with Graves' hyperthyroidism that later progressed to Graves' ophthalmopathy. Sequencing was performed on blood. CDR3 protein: CASSPQGAGTQYF. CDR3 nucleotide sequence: TGTGCCAGCAGTCCCCAGGGGGCGGGTACGCAGTATTTT.